The 15 T cell receptor beta chains given below trace back to one sample, sequenced in a study of blood T cell repertoires in COVID-19. TCRdb's copy holds only in-frame clones and misses some; the assay was immunoSEQ multiplex PCR. This repertoire shows under 150,000 clones, approximately 89% found once; its top ten account for around a quarter. The sequencing input was peripheral blood. These receptors were taken from a human donor in a cohort sampled during active COVID-19.

The chain is built from TRBV19 and TRBJ2-2; 7 bases agree with TRBD1. The germline gives CDR1 LNHDA, CDR2 SQIVND (reference sequence). This CDR3 has 15 residues. Unmatched junction bases numbered 5, after V lost 5 bases and J lost 2 bases. This CDR3 is CASSVDRVNTGELFF. For the CDR3, the DNA is TGTGCCAGTAGTGTCGACAGGGTAAACACCGGGGAGCTGTTTTTT.

This clone was seen more than once but under ten times. The rearrangement uses TRBV6-5 and TRBJ1-5; TRBD1 is a possible D gene (5 bases). The CDR3 covers 15 residues. Looked up from germline, CDR1 is MNHEY and CDR2 is SVGAGI. V lost 6 bases to trimming and J lost 0 bases, with 12 bases between them. The CDR3 is CASRLQENSNQPQHF. Here the CDR3 DNA reads TGTGCCAGCAGACTACAGGAGAATAGCAATCAGCCCCAGCATTTT.

The rearrangement links TRBV9 to TRBJ1-2; maybe TRBD1 (6 bases). Between the trimmed V and J ends, which lost 0 bases and 7 bases, there was a span of 13 bases. The CDR3 spans 14 residues. Per germline, CDR1 SGDLS and CDR2 YYNGEE. For the CDR3, the DNA is TGTGCCAGCAGCGTAGGGGGAACAGGGATTGGCTACACCTTC. Amino acid sequence: CASSVGGTGIGYTF.

This chain connects TRBV30 to TRBJ1-5; D is ambiguous. The CDR3 is 13 residues long. V shed 2 bases and J shed 3 bases, with 8 bases lying between them. Germline assignment: CDR1 GTSNPN and CDR2 SVGIG (reference sequence). The CDR3 sequence is CAWSPGNNQPQHF. In DNA, the CDR3 is TGTGCCTGGAGTCCGGGGAACAATCAGCCCCAGCATTTT.

CDR3: CASSSTGGTGGEKLFF. In DNA form, the CDR3 reads TGTGCCAGCAGCTCCACGGGTGGGACAGGGGGTGAAAAACTGTTTTTT. This chain links TRBV11-2 with TRBJ1-4; 11 nucleotides align to TRBD1. V dropped 4 bases and J dropped 7; count of bases not matched to a gene: 8. This CDR3 spans 16 amino acids. Germline V gene lookup returns CDR1 SGHAT and CDR2 FQNNGV.

This chain connects TRBV27 to TRBJ2-2, with 7 bases aligning to TRBD1. The CDR3 extends over 16 amino acids. Trimming cost V 5 bases and J 1 base; bases outside gene matches: 7. The germline gives CDR1 MNHEY, CDR2 SMNVEV (reference sequence). The CDR3 sequence: CASSHGTVLNTGELFF. The CDR3 DNA reads as TGTGCCAGCAGTCATGGGACAGTCTTGAACACCGGGGAGCTGTTTTTT.

The rearrangement uses TRBV3-1 (or the pseudogene TRBV3-2) and TRBJ1-1; 8 bases are shared with TRBD1. V shed 4 bases, J shed 4 bases, and the junction held 2 bases outside the gene matches. Germline V gene lookup returns CDR1 LGHDT and CDR2 YNNKEL (reference sequence). The CDR3 runs to 13 residues. Here the CDR3 reads CASSLQGVTEAFF. CDR3 bases: TGTGCCAGCAGCCTACAGGGGGTCACTGAAGCTTTCTTT.

In this sample, this clone turned up once. The chain employs TRBV11-3 and TRBJ1-1; 8 bases map to TRBD1. The CDR3 extends over 14 amino acids. V lost 5 bases to trimming and J lost 4 bases; unmatched junction nucleotides: 6. Germline values: CDR1 SGHNT, CDR2 YENEEA. The CDR3 nucleotides are TGTGCCAGCAGCCCCCAGGGGGCGGGCACTGAAGCTTTCTTT. Translating gives CASSPQGAGTEAFF.

The V call is TRBV4-1, the J call TRBJ2-7; 8 bases are shared with TRBD1. The V gene end was trimmed by 0 bases and the J gene end by 0 bases; junction bases not matched to a gene: 7. This CDR3 is built from 17 residues. Germline V gives CDR1 MGHRA, CDR2 YSYEKL. CDR3: CASSQDRHRGSSYEQYF. The CDR3 nucleotides read TGCGCCAGCAGCCAAGATCGTCACAGGGGGAGCTCCTACGAGCAGTACTTC.

The chain recombines TRBV7-2 with TRBJ2-1; D may be TRBD1 (6 bases). The germline V gene has CDR1 SGHTA and CDR2 FQGNSA. Deletions cut 6 bases from V and 2 bases from J, with 20 bases between. CDR3 size: 17 residues. The CDR3 loop reads CASRQRQAGPAYNEQFF. The CDR3 region has the DNA TGTGCCAGCAGACAACGACAGGCAGGCCCTGCCTACAATGAGCAGTTCTTC. Full variable domain (missing parts from reference TRBV7-2 and TRBJ2-1): GAGVSQSPSNKVTEKGKDVELRCDPISGHTALYWYRQSLGQGLEFLIYFQGNSAPDKSGLPSDRFSAERTGGSVSTLTIQRTQQEDSAVYLCASRQRQAGPAYNEQFFGPGTRLTVL.

The chain uses TRBV9 and TRBJ2-5, with 13 nucleotides matching TRBD2. After removal of 4 bases from V and 5 bases from J, the junction contained 5 bases not matched to a gene. The germline V gene encodes CDR1 SGDLS and CDR2 YYNGEE. The CDR3 length is 15 residues. The chain's CDR3 is CASSTSGLAGETQYF. The DNA for the CDR3 is TGTGCCAGCAGCACGTCGGGACTAGCGGGGGAGACCCAGTACTTC.

The chain couples TRBV7-9 to TRBJ2-5; 7 positions agree with TRBD1. This CDR3 is 14 amino acids long. With 5 bases clipped from V and 5 bases from J, the junction kept 8 bases outside the gene matches. In germline, CDR1 is SEHNR, CDR2 FQNEAQ (reference sequence). In DNA, the CDR3 is TGTGCCAGCAGCACAGACAGGGTCGGGGAGACCCAGTACTTC. Residues: CASSTDRVGETQYF.

Note on this clone: A junction boundary mismatches the germline segment, possibly from a read error. The chain employs TRBV7-7 and TRBJ1-3, with a weak D call TRBD1 (5 bases). The CDR3 contains 15 residues. Germline CDR1 reads SSHAT; CDR2 reads FNYEAQ (reference sequence). CDR3 sequence: CASSYGRGRGNTIYF. DNA for the CDR3: TGTGCTAGCAGCTACGGGAGGGGCAGAGGAAACACCATATATTTT. Using reference TRBV7-7 and TRBJ1-3 for the parts outside the CDR3, the full variable domain is GAGVSQSPRYKVTKRGQDVTLRCDPISSHATLYWYQQALGQGPEFLTYFNYEAQPDKSGLPSDRFSAERPEGSISTLTIQRTEQRDSAMYRCASSYGRGRGNTIYFGEGSWLTVV.

A word on this clone: Other nucleotide sequences in the sample specify the same CDR3. This rearrangement joins TRBV18 to TRBJ1-5, with 9 bases aligning to TRBD1. Germline V gene data show CDR1 as KGHSH and CDR2 as LQKENI. The CDR3 length is 14 residues. With 2 bases clipped from V and 4 bases from J, the junction kept 0 bases outside the gene matches. CDR3 sequence reads: CASSPGTGNQPQHF. The CDR3 DNA reads as TGTGCCAGCTCACCAGGGACAGGGAATCAGCCCCAGCATTTT.

The gene calls are TRBV9 and TRBJ1-1; D not certain. Trimming stripped 0 bases from V and 1 base from J, with 7 bases between. The CDR3 length is 14 residues. The germline CDR1 and CDR2 sequences are SGDLS and YYNGEE. CDR3 in DNA: TGTGCCAGCAGCGTAGGACGGGGGAACACTGAAGCTTTCTTT. Its translation: CASSVGRGNTEAFF.